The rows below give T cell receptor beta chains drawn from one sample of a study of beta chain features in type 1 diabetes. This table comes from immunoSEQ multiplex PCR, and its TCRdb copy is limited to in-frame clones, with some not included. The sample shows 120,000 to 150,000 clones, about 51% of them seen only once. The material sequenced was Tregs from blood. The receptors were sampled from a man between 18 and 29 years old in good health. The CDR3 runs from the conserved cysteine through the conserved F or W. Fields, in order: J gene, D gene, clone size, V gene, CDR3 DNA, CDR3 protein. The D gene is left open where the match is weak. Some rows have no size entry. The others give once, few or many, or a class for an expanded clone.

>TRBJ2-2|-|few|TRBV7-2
TGTGCCAGCAGCTTACCCATCGGGGAGCTGTTTTTT
CASSLPIGELFF
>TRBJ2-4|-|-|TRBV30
TGTGCCTGGAGTAACGTCGGACTTTTAAACATTCAGTACTTC
CAWSNVGLLNIQYF
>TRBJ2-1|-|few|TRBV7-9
TGTGCCAGCAGCTTAGGGGGACTCGCCTACAATGAGCAGTTCTTC
CASSLGGLAYNEQFF
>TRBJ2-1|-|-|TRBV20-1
TGCAGTGCTAGTGAGGGAGATGAGCAGTTCTTC
CSASEGDEQFF
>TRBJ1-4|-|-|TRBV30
TGTGCCTGGAGTGTAGGGAGGACAACTAATGAAAAACTGTTTTTT
CAWSVGRTTNEKLFF
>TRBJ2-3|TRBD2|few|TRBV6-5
TGTGCCAGCAGTTACTCGGCTAGCGGGGGGGCCGATCAGTATTTT
CASSYSASGGADQYF
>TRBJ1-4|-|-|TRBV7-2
TGTGCCAGCAGCATCTATTTCGGGGGGATCGGTGAAAAACTGTTTTTT
CASSIYFGGIGEKLFF
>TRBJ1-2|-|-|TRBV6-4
TGTGCCAGCATCCGCGGGGGTAACTATGGCTACACCTTC
CASIRGGNYGYTF
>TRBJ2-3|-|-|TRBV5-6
TGTGCCAGCAGCTTGGGCGTTCCAGATACGCAGTATTTT
CASSLGVPDTQYF
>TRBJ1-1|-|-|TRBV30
TGTGCCTGGAGCCGGGGACTTTGGGACACTGAAGCTTTCTTT
CAWSRGLWDTEAFF